This is a list of T cell receptor beta chains from one sample in a study of metastatic and nonmetastatic thyroid tumors. TCRdb re-clonotyped the PCR reads through MiXCR. The sample has 30,000 or so clones; around 25% are singletons. The sequencing sample was made of blood. The receptor set was obtained from a female donor with papillary thyroid cancer or a benign thyroid nodule (not recorded which). Some clones in this sample may be carry-over from other donors' samples. Both conserved end residues are part of each CDR3. A D gene is named only where the DNA matches it firmly. The size of a clone is reported for some rows only, either as once, few or many, or as a class for expanded clones.

14,many,TRBV11-2,TRBD2,TRBJ2-1,TGTGCCAGCAGCTTCGGGGGGTCTTTCAATGAGCAGTTCTTC,CASSFGGSFNEQFF
16,many,TRBV24-1,.,TRBJ2-5,TGTGCCACCAGTGATACTCGGGACAACGAAAAAGAGACCCAGTACTTC,CATSDTRDNEKETQYF
17,many,TRBV11-3,TRBD2,TRBJ2-4,TGTGCCAGCAGCGCCCTCACTAGCGGACTAGCCAAAAACATTCAGTACTTC,CASSALTSGLAKNIQYF
14,many,TRBV20-1,TRBD2,TRBJ2-7,TGCAGTGGACTACTAGCGGGATTGACCTACGAGCAGTACTTC,CSGLLAGLTYEQYF
15,many,TRBV7-9,TRBD2,TRBJ2-1,TGTGCCAGCAGCTCCGGGACTAGCGAGTACAATGAGCAGTTCTTC,CASSSGTSEYNEQFF
11,many,TRBV24-1,.,TRBJ1-1,TGTGCAACCACTTTCGGCACTGAAGCTTTCTTT,CATTFGTEAFF
12,many,TRBV28,.,TRBJ1-2,TGTGCCAGCAAAACGGGGCAGGTCGACTACACCTTC,CASKTGQVDYTF
15,many,TRBV7-9,TRBD2,TRBJ2-7,TGTGCCAGCCTCGAGGCGGGACTAGTTGCCCACGAGCAGTACTTC,CASLEAGLVAHEQYF
12,.,TRBV28,.,TRBJ2-7,TGTGCCATCGGTGGCTTGTCCTACGATCAGTACTTC,CAIGGLSYDQYF
14,.,TRBV5-4,TRBD2,TRBJ2-7,TGCGCCAGCAGCACCGGGACTAGCTTCTACGAGCAGTACTTC,CASSTGTSFYEQYF
15,few,TRBV2,TRBD2,TRBJ2-2,TGTGCCAGCACGGGACTAGCGGGAGGGTCCGGGGAGCTATTTTTT,CASTGLAGGSGELFF
13,many,TRBV6-1,.,TRBJ2-5,TGTGCCAGCACCCCGCCGGGCCAAGAGACCCAGTACTTC,CASTPPGQETQYF
17,many,TRBV2,.,TRBJ2-6,TGTGCCAGCAAAGTAGAGGGACTTAACTCTGGGGCCAACGTCCTGACTTTC,CASKVEGLNSGANVLTF
12,.,TRBV20-1,.,TRBJ2-5,TGCAGTGCTAGTTTGTCTTGGGAGACCCAGTACTTC,CSASLSWETQYF
16,.,TRBV6-2/TRBV6-3,TRBD2,TRBJ2-7,TGTGCCAGCAGTCGTCCCGGGACTAGCGGGAGCTACGAGCAGTACTTC,CASSRPGTSGSYEQYF
14,.,TRBV20-1,TRBD2,TRBJ2-1,TGCAGTGCAATGCTAGCGGGCTCCTACAATGAGCAGTTCTTC,CSAMLAGSYNEQFF
15,many,TRBV6-6,.,TRBJ2-1,TGTGCCAGCAGTTACTCGATACAGGCCTACAATGAGCAGTTCTTC,CASSYSIQAYNEQFF
14,many,TRBV6-1,.,TRBJ1-6,TGTGCCAGCAGTGCAGGGCCATATAATTCACTCCTCCACTTT,CASSAGPYNSLLHF
13,many,TRBV27,.,TRBJ1-1,TGTGCCAGCAGCCTGAAGGGGAACACTGAAGCTTTCTTT,CASSLKGNTEAFF
13,few,TRBV5-4,.,TRBJ2-7,TGTGCCAGCAGCTTCGAGGGGTCCTACGAGCAGTACTTC,CASSFEGSYEQYF
13,.,TRBV12-5,.,TRBJ2-3,TGTGCTCGAGGTCCCAACCCCAGGGATACGCAGTATTTT,CARGPNPRDTQYF
16,medium-sized,TRBV6-1,TRBD1,TRBJ2-7,TGTGCCAGCAGTAAAACCCCCGGGACAGGGGTGAGAGAGCAGTACTTC,CASSKTPGTGVREQYF
15,few,TRBV28,TRBD2,TRBJ2-1,TGTGCCAGCAGCTCCCGGGTAGCGGGATTGGTTGAGCAGTTCTTC,CASSSRVAGLVEQFF
8,.,TRBV20-1,.,TRBJ2-5,TGCAGCTGGGGGACCCAGTACTTC,CSWGTQYF
17,.,TRBV7-7,.,TRBJ1-3,TGTGCCAGCAGCTTAGAAGTTCCGTCTGGCGCTGGAAACACCATATATTTT,CASSLEVPSGAGNTIYF
13,few,TRBV15,.,TRBJ2-7,TGTGCCACCAGCAGTCCAGCTTCCTACGAGCAGTACTTC,CATSSPASYEQYF
14,.,TRBV28,TRBD2,TRBJ2-7,TGTGCCAGCACCCCTGGACTAGCGGGAGAAGGGCAGTACTTC,CASTPGLAGEGQYF
15,many,TRBV29-1,TRBD2,TRBJ2-3,TGCAGCTTTGGGGGGTGGGCGGGAGATCTAGATACGCAGTATTTT,CSFGGWAGDLDTQYF
12,.,TRBV20-1,.,TRBJ1-1,TGCAGTGCTATAGGGGATTCCACTGAAGCTTTCTTT,CSAIGDSTEAFF
12,many,TRBV6-5,.,TRBJ2-3,TGTGCCAGCAGTTACGGTGAAGATACGCAGTATTTT,CASSYGEDTQYF
16,.,TRBV4-1,.,TRBJ1-4,TGCGCCAGCAGCCAAGATATCTACCGCTTAAATGAAAAACTGTTTTTT,CASSQDIYRLNEKLFF
16,many,TRBV19,.,TRBJ2-6,TGTGCCAGTAGCCCGGAATACGGCTCTGGGGCCAACGTCCTGACTTTC,CASSPEYGSGANVLTF
13,many,TRBV5-8,.,TRBJ1-1,TGTGCCAGCAGCCCGTACATGAACGCTGAAGCTTTCTTT,CASSPYMNAEAFF
17,many,TRBV12-5,TRBD1,TRBJ2-5,TGTGCTAGTGTGTCAGGTTGGACCGGACAGGGTAGGCAGACCCAGTACTTC,CASVSGWTGQGRQTQYF
10,many,TRBV27,.,TRBJ2-5,TGTGCCAGCAGTGCAGAGACCCAGTACTTC,CASSAETQYF
14,many,TRBV11-2,.,TRBJ1-1,TGTGCCAGCAGCCCAAATCAGGTACACACTGAAGCTTTCTTT,CASSPNQVHTEAFF
14,few,TRBV20-1,TRBD2,TRBJ2-7,TGCAGTGCGCGGACTAGCGGGAGGGGAGGCGAGCAGTACTTC,CSARTSGRGGEQYF
14,.,TRBV5-1,.,TRBJ1-1,TGCGCCAGCAGCTTGGAGACAGGGAACACTGAAGCTTTCTTT,CASSLETGNTEAFF
13,many,TRBV12-3/TRBV12-4,.,TRBJ1-2,TGTGCCAGCAGTTTGCCCAGCACTTATGGCTACACCTTC,CASSLPSTYGYTF
16,few,TRBV12-3/TRBV12-4,.,TRBJ2-2,TGTGCCAGCAGGAAACAGGCGGGGATGAACACCGGGGAGCTGTTTTTT,CASRKQAGMNTGELFF
15,many,TRBV7-6,.,TRBJ2-7,TGTGCCAGCAGCTTAGCAGGCAGGGCCTCCTACGAGCAGTACTTC,CASSLAGRASYEQYF
13,few,TRBV19,TRBD2,TRBJ2-3,TGTGCCACCCTTAGGGAGGGAACAGATACGCAGTATTTT,CATLREGTDTQYF
14,few,TRBV6-2/TRBV6-3,.,TRBJ2-4,TGTGCCAACAGTCGACAGGTGGGGAAAAACATTCAGTACTTC,CANSRQVGKNIQYF
13,many,TRBV7-2,.,TRBJ1-3,TGTGCCAGCGCCAAGCCAGGATTAAACACCATATATTTT,CASAKPGLNTIYF
14,many,TRBV7-6,.,TRBJ1-1,TGTGCCAGCAGCCACGGGACGGGTAACACTGAAGCTTTCTTT,CASSHGTGNTEAFF
13,.,TRBV20-1,TRBD2,TRBJ2-3,TGCAGTGCTATGGGACTAGCGATAGATACGCAGTATTTT,CSAMGLAIDTQYF
15,many,TRBV5-1,TRBD2,TRBJ2-7,TGCGCCAGCAGCTTGGCCAGCGGGATTGCCTACGAGCAGTACTTC,CASSLASGIAYEQYF
14,many,TRBV19,.,TRBJ2-1,TGTGCCAGTAGTACAGGGGTAGCGTACAATGAGCAGTTCTTC,CASSTGVAYNEQFF
15,many,TRBV19,.,TRBJ1-2,TGTGCCAGTAGGTCACTTCCGGCCCAGAACTATGGCTACACCTTC,CASRSLPAQNYGYTF
12,many,TRBV5-5,.,TRBJ1-3,TGTGCCAGCAGCCGGCTTGGAAACACCATATATTTT,CASSRLGNTIYF
14,.,TRBV20-1,.,TRBJ2-7,TGCAGTGCTCCTGCAGTGCGTGGGTTCGACGAGCAGTACTTC,CSAPAVRGFDEQYF
16,.,TRBV6-1,.,TRBJ2-2,TGTGCCAGCAGTCGAAGTCCCGGGACGGGGACCGGGGAGCTGTTTTTT,CASSRSPGTGTGELFF
15,many,TRBV6-1,TRBD2,TRBJ2-3,TGTGCCAGCAGTTCCAGGGCGGGAGGGGGGGATACGCAGTATTTT,CASSSRAGGGDTQYF
15,few,TRBV15,TRBD1,TRBJ2-7,TGTGCCACCAGCAGTGAGGGGACAGGAGAATATGAGCAGTACTTC,CATSSEGTGEYEQYF
15,many,TRBV4-2,.,TRBJ1-6,TGTGCCAGCAGCCAAGGACCGGGGAGTCGTTCACCCCTCCACTTT,CASSQGPGSRSPLHF
16,.,TRBV18,.,TRBJ1-6,TGTGCCAGCTCACCAGGGACCCCAGCAAATAATTCACCCCTCCACTTT,CASSPGTPANNSPLHF
17,many,TRBV3-1,TRBD2,TRBJ2-5,TGTGCCAGCAGCCAAGAGGGGTCTAGCGGGTACCAAGAGACCCAGTACTTC,CASSQEGSSGYQETQYF
16,.,TRBV20-1,TRBD1,TRBJ2-1,TGCAGTGCTAGCTCTGGGCGGACAGGGCGGACCAATGAGCAGTTCTTC,CSASSGRTGRTNEQFF
14,few,TRBV4-1,.,TRBJ1-1,TGCGCCAGCAGCCAAGATGCGGGGGACCGTGAAGCTTTCTTT,CASSQDAGDREAFF
16,.,TRBV20-1,.,TRBJ1-2,TGCAGTGCTAGAGCCAGGGATAAAGCCAGGGCCTATGGCTACACCTTC,CSARARDKARAYGYTF